This T cell receptor (beta chain) emerged from a study of vaccination and CD4 T cells after COVID-19. Study details: The post-vaccine samples came a median about 77 days after dose two (range 14 to 241). Researchers treated cells with overlapping spike peptides taken from SARS-CoV-2, HCoV-NL63, HCoV-OC43 and HCoV-229E.

Cultured CD4+ T-cell DNA underwent Oncomine TCR Beta short-read sequencing. TCRdb re-derived calls from the PCR reads in MiXCR, one entry per CDR3 protein. The table shows 7,500 to 10,000 distinct CDR3 sequences, with 50% to 60% occurring only once. V lost 8 bases and J lost 8, with 13 bases in between. The CDR3 runs 12 residues. Per the germline V gene, CDR1 is MNHNS and CDR2 is SASEGT. The treatment here: roughly 10-day PBMC culture with coronavirus spike peptide pools or control peptides (ViraFEST assay). Wells contained 1.9 million or so PBMCs each, and these were cultured with 10 IU/ml IL-2 and roughly 10 ug/ml peptide pools. Remarks on this clonotype: Its antigen is still unknown.

This chain joins TRBV6-1 and TRBJ2-1, with D tentatively TRBD2 (6 bases). The sample was CD4+ T cells from blood, cultured in vitro. The clonotype originates from a human donor who had recovered from COVID-19. CDR3 sequence: CASGGTRHEQFF. The DNA of the CDR3 is TGTGCCAGCGGGGGGACTCGCCATGAGCAGTTCTTC.